This T cell receptor beta chain was found in a study of blood T cell repertoires in COVID-19. Enrollees, about 18 to 89 years old, lived in 24 US areas. Assignment of participants to cohorts was predicated upon participant-reported clinical history. The study recruited exposed participants who had met a COVID-19 case within 2 weeks before entry. Method: immunoSEQ multiplex PCR; TCRdb's copy keeps in-frame clones and lacks some. The sample contains approximately 380,000 clones, about 89% of which appear only once. The trim removed 4 bases at V and 5 bases at J, leaving 8 bases unmatched. CDR3 length equals 15 residues. CDR1 and CDR2 (germline): SGHTA, FQGNSA.

Specimen: PBMCs or T cells enriched from blood (not recorded which). The receptor's source is a woman in her 40s who had been exposed to COVID-19. This rearrangement joins TRBV7-2 to TRBJ2-1; the match to TRBD1 covers 7 bases. The CDR3 loop reads CASSSSGQPHNEQFF. CDR3 nucleotides: TGTGCCAGCAGCTCTTCGGGACAGCCCCACAATGAGCAGTTCTTC.